This T cell receptor beta chain was found in a study of blood T cell repertoires in COVID-19. The participants were between about 18 and 89 years old and came from about two dozen US areas. Which cohort a participant joined came from the clinical history participants gave. TCRdb keeps only in-frame clones here, not all; method: immunoSEQ multiplex PCR. The sample holds about 340,000 clones, approximately 86% seen once. The CDR3 has 16 amino acids. V shed 5 bases and J 5 bases; nucleotides not matched to a gene: 11. Germline loops: CDR1 PRHDT, CDR2 FYEKMQ (reference sequence). The V call is TRBV13, the J call TRBJ2-2, with TRBD1 matching 7 bases. This receptor was identified in a woman aged 40-49 years with acute COVID-19. The sample taken for sequencing was PBMCs or T cells enriched from blood (not recorded which). CDR3 loop: CASSPRSTGSTGELFF. The CDR3 DNA follows: TGTGCCAGCAGCCCCCGATCGACAGGGTCGACCGGGGAGCTGTTTTTT.